This paragraph reports one T cell receptor beta chain. What it recognizes is unknown. One junction end disagrees with the germline gene, perhaps due to a read error. This sample is drawn from a study of beta chain features in type 1 diabetes. Study-wide findings and caveats: A greater similarity of naive, central memory and Treg TCRB repertoires was seen among patients than among healthy donors. For Type 1 diabetes patients, all four CD4+ subsets carried TCRB CDR3s that were moderately but significantly shorter.

The isolated RNA, all of it, was reverse transcribed, so expressed TCRB transcripts were what got sequenced. This table comes from immunoSEQ multiplex PCR, and its TCRdb copy is limited to in-frame clones, with some not included. The sample holds around 250,000 clones, 11% to 15% seen once. CDR1 is SGDLS, CDR2 YYNGEE, per germline. The CDR3 is 14 amino acids. Markers CD45RO/CCR7/CD25/CD127/CD95/CD27 served to sort CD4+ naive, central memory, regulatory and stem cell-like memory cells. The clonotype comes from a man aged 30 to 45 with type 1 diabetes. The sequencing input was naive CD4+ T cells from blood. The chain is built from TRBV9 and TRBJ2-2; 7 bases match TRBD2. The CDR3 here is CASTVAGNTGELFF. In DNA, the CDR3 is TGTGCCAGCACCGTAGCGGGGAACACCGGGGAGCTGTTTTTT.